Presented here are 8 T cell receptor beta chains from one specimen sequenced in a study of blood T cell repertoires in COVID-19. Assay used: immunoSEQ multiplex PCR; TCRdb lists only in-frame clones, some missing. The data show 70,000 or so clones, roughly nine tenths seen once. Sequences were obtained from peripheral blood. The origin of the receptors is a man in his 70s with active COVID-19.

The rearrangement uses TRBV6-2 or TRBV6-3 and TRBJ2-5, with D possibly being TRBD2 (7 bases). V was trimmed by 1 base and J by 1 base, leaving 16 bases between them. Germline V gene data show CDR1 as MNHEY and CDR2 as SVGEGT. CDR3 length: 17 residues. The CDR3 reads CASSYWAGAGTQETQYF. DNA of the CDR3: TGTGCCAGCAGTTACTGGGCGGGGGCAGGGACCCAAGAGACCCAGTACTTC.

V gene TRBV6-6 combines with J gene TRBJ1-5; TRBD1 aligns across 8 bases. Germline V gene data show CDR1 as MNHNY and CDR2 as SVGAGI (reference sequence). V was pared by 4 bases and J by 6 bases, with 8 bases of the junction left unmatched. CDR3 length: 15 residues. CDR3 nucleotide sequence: TGTGCCAGCAGTTCACAGGGGGGGGGTAGTCAGCCCCAGCATTTT. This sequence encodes CASSSQGGGSQPQHF.

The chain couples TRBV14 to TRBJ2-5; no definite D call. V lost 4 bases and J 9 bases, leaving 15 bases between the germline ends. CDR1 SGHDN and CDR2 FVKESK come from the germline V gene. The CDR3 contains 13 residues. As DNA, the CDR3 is TGTGCCAGCAGCCGCGCGACCCAGCGTGCCCAGTACTTC. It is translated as CASSRATQRAQYF.

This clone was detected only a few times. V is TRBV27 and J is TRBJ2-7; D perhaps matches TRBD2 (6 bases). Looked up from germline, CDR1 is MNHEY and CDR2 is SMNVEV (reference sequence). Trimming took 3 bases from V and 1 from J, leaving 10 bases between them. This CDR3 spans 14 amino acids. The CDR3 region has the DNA TGTGCCAGCAGTTTGGAGGGAGGTTCCTACGAGCAGTACTTC. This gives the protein CASSLEGGSYEQYF.

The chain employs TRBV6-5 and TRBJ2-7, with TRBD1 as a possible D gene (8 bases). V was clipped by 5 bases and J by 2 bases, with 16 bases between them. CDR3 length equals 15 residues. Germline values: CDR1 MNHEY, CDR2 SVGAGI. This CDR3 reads CASSRGATGAYEQYF. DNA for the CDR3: TGTGCCAGCAGTCGGGGGGCGACAGGGGCCTACGAGCAGTACTTC.

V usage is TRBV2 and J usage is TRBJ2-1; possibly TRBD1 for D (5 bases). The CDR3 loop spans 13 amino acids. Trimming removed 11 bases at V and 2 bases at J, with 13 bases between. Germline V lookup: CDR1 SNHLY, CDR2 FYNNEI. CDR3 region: CASTPGPYNEQFF. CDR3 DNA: TGTGCCTCGACCCCAGGGCCCTACAATGAGCAGTTCTTC.

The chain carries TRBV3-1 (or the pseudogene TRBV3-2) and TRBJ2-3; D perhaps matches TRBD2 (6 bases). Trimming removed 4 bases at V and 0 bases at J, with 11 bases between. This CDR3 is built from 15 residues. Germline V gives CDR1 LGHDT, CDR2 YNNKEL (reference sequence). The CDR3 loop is CASSPLATSTDTQYF. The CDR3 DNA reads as TGTGCCAGCAGCCCCCTAGCGACGAGCACAGATACGCAGTATTTT.

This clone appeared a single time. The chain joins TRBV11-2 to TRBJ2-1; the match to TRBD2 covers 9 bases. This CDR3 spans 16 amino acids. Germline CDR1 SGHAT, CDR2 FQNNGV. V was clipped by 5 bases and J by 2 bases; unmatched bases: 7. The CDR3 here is CASSLGASGAYNEQFF. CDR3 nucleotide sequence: TGTGCCAGCAGCCTGGGCGCTAGCGGGGCCTACAATGAGCAGTTCTTC.